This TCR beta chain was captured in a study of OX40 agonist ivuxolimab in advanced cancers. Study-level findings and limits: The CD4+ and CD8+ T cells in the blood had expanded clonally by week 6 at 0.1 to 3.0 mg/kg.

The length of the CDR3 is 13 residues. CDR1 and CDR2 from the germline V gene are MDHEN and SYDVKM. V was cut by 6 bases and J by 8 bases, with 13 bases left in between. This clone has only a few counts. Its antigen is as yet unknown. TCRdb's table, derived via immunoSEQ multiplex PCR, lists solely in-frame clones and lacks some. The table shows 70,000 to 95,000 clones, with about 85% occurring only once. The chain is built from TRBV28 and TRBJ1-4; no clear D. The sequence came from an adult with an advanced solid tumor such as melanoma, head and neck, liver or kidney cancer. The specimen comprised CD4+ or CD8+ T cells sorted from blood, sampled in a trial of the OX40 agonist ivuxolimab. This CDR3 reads CASRDDMGEKLFF. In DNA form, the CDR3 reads TGTGCCAGCAGAGACGATATGGGGGAAAAACTGTTTTTT.